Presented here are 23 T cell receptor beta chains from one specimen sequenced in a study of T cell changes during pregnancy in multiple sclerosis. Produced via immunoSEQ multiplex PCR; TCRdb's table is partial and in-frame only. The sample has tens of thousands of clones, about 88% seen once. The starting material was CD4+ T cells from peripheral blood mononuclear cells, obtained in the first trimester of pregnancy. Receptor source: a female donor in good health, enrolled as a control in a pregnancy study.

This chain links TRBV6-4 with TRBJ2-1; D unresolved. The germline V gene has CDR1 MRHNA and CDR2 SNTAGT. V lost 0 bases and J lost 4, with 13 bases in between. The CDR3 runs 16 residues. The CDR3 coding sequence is TGTGCCAGCAGTGACTCGATTCGCTTTAGTTACAATGAGCAGTTCTTC. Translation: CASSDSIRFSYNEQFF.

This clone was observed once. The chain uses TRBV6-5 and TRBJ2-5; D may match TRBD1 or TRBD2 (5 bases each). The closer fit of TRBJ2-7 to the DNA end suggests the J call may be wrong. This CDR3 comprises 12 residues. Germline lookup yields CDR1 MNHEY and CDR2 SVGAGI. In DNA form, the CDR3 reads TGTGCCAGCAGGGGACCGGACTACGAGCAGTACTTC. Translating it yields CASRGPDYEQYF.

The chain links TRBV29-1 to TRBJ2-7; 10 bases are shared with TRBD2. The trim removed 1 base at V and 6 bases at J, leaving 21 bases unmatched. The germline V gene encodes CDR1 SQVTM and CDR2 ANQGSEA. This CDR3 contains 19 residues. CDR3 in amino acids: CSVEGVRVGLAGVPGEQYF. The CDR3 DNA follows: TGCAGCGTTGAAGGTGTCAGGGTGGGGCTAGCGGGAGTCCCGGGCGAGCAGTACTTC.

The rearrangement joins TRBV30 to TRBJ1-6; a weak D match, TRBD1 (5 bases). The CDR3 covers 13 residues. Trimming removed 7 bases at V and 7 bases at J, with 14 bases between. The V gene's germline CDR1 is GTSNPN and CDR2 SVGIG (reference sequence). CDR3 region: CALGRGYNSPLHF. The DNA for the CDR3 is TGTGCCTTAGGGCGGGGGTACAATTCACCCCTCCACTTT.

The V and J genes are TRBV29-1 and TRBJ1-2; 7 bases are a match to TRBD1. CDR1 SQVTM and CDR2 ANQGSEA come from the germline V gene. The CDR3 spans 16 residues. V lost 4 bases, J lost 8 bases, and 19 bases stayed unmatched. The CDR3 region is CSVAHWALTGTEGYTF. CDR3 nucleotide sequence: TGCAGCGTTGCCCACTGGGCCTTAACAGGGACAGAAGGCTACACCTTC.

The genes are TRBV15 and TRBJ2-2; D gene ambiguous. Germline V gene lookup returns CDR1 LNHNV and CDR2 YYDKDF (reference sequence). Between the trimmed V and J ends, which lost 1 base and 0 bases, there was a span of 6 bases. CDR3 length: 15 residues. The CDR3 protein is CATSRVAPNTGELFF. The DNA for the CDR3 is TGTGCCACCAGCAGAGTAGCCCCGAACACCGGGGAGCTGTTTTTT.

The CDR3 DNA reads TGTGCCAGCAGCTTTTATCCGGGGGGGAAGGTAGAGACCCAGTACTTC. Translated, it gives CASSFYPGGKVETQYF. The chain uses TRBV5-6 and TRBJ2-5, with 8 bases identical to TRBD2. From germline, CDR1 is SGHDT and CDR2 YYEEEE. The CDR3 totals 16 residues. V was pared by 2 bases and J by 4 bases, with 10 bases of the junction left unmatched.

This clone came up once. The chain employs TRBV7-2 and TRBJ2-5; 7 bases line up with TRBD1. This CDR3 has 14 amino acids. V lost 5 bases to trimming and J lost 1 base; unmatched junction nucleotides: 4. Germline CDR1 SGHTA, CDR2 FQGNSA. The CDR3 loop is CASSRGTAQETQYF. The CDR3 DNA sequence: TGTGCCAGCAGCCGAGGGACAGCCCAAGAGACCCAGTACTTC.

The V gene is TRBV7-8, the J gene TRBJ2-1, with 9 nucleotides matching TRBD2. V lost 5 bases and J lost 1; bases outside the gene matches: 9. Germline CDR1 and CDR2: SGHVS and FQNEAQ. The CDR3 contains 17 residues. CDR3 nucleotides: TGTGCCAGCAGCCTCAGTCTAGCGGGGAGTTCCTACAATGAGCAGTTCTTC. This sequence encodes CASSLSLAGSSYNEQFF.

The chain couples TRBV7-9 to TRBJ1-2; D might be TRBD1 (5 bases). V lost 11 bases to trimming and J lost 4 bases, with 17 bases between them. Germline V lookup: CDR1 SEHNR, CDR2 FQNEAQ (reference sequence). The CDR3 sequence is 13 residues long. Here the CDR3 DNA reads TGTGCCGGATCCTCGGACATGATCTATGGCTACACCTTC. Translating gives CAGSSDMIYGYTF.

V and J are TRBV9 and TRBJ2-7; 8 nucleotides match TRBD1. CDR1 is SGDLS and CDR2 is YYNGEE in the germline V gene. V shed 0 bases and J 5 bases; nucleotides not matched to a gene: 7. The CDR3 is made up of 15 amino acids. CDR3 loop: CASSVGAGGWNEQYF. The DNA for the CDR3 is TGTGCCAGCAGCGTAGGGGCAGGGGGCTGGAACGAGCAGTACTTC.

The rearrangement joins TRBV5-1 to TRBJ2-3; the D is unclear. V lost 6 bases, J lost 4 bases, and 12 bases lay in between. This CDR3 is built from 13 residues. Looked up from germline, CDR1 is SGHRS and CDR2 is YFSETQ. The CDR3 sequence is CASTPIGSDTQYF. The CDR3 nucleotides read TGCGCCAGCACCCCCATCGGGTCAGATACGCAGTATTTT.

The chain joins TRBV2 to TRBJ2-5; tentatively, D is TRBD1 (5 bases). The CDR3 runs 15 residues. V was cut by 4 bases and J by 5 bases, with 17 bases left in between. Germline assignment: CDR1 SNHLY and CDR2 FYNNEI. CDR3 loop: CASSGDSVKGETQYF. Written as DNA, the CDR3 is TGTGCCAGCAGTGGCGACAGTGTGAAGGGGGAGACCCAGTACTTC.

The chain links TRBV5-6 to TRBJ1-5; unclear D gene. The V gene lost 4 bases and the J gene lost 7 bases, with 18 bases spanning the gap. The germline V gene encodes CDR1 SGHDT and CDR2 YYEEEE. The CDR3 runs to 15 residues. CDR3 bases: TGTGCCAGCAGCAGTTTCGGGATCCCACAACAGCCCCAGCATTTT. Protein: CASSSFGIPQQPQHF.

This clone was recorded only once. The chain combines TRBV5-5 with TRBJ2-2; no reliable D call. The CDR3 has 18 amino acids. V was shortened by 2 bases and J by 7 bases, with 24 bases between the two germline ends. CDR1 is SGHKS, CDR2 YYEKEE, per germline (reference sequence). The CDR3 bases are TGTGCCAGCAGCTTCCGGGTCCCGAATACCTGGGTGGGCGGGGAGCTGTTTTTT. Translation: CASSFRVPNTWVGGELFF.

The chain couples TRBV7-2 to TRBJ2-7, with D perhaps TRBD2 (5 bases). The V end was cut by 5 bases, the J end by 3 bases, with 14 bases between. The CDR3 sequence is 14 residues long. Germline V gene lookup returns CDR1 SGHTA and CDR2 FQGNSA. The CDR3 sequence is CASSLAGLHYEQYF. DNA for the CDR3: TGTGCCAGCAGCCTGGCAGGACTTCACTACGAGCAGTACTTC. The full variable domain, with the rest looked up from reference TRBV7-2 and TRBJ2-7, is GAGVSQSPSNKVTEKGKDVELRCDPISGHTALYWYRQSLGQGLEFLIYFQGNSAPDKSGLPSDRFSAERTGGSVSTLTIQRTQQEDSAVYLCASSLAGLHYEQYFGPGTRLTVT.

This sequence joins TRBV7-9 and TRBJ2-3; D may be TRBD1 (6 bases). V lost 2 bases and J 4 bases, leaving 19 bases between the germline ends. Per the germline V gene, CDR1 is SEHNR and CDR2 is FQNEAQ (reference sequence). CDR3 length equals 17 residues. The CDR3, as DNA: TGTGCCAGCAGCTTAAATCAGGGGAGAGGAGGTGCAGATACGCAGTATTTT. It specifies CASSLNQGRGGADTQYF.

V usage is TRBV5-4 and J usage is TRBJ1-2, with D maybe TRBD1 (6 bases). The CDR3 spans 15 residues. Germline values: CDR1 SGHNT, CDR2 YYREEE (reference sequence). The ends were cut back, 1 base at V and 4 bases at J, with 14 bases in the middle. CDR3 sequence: CASSLRSRGGYGYTF. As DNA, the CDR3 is TGTGCCAGCAGCTTGAGATCTAGGGGGGGCTATGGCTACACCTTC.

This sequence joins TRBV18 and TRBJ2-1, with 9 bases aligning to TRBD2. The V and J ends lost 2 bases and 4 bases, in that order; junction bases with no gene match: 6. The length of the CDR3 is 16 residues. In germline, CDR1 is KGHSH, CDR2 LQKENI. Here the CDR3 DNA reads TGTGCCAGCTCACCAGGGCCTAGCGGGGCGTACAATGAGCAGTTCTTC. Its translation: CASSPGPSGAYNEQFF.

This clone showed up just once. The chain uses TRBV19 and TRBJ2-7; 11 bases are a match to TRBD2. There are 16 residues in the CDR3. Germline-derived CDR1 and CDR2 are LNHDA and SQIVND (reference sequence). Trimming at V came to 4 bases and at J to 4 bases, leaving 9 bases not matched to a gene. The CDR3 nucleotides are TGTGCCAGTAGTACCGGATCTAGCGGGAGGTTTTACGAGCAGTACTTC. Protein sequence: CASSTGSSGRFYEQYF.

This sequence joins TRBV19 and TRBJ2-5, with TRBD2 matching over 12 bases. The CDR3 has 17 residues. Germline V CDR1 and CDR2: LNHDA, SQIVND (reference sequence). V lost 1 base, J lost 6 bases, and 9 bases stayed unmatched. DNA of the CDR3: TGTGCCAGTAGTATAGTGGCTAGCGGGGGGGCCCAGAAGACCCAGTACTTC. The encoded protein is CASSIVASGGAQKTQYF.

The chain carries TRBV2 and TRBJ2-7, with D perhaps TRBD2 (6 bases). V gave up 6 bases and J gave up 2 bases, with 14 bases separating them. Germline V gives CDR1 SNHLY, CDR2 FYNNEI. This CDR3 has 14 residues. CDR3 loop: CASRRTTLPYEQYF. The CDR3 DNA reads TGTGCCAGCAGACGGACTACCCTCCCCTACGAGCAGTACTTC. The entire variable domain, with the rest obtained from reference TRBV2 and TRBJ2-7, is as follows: EPEVTQTPSHQVTQMGQEVILRCVPISNHLYFYWYRQILGQKVEFLVSFYNNEISEKSEIFDDQFSVERPDGSNFTLKIRSTKLEDSAMYFCASRRTTLPYEQYFGPGTRLTVT.

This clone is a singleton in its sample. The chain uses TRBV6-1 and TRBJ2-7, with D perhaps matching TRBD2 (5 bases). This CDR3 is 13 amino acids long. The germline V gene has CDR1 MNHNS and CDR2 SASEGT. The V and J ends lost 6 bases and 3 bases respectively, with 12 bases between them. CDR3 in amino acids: CASRPAVRYEQYF. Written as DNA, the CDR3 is TGTGCCAGCAGACCAGCGGTACGCTACGAGCAGTACTTC.